A single sample is the source of the 28 T cell receptor beta chains below, sequenced in a study of blood T cell repertoires in COVID-19. The repertoire was sequenced with immunoSEQ multiplex PCR; TCRdb's copy has only in-frame clones and lacks some. The repertoire includes 100,000 to 150,000 clones, over 75% of them detected once, and about 18% sits in the top ten. Sequencing used peripheral blood. The source of these receptors is a young man with COVID-19, enrolled during active disease.

V usage is TRBV7-2 and J usage is TRBJ1-6, with TRBD1 identical over 9 bases. The CDR3 is 15 residues long. From germline, CDR1 is SGHTA and CDR2 FQGNSA. V was clipped by 4 bases and J by 4 bases; unmatched bases: 2. The CDR3 DNA follows: TGTGCCAGCAGCTCCGGGACAGGGTATAATTCACCCCTCCACTTT. Its translation is CASSSGTGYNSPLHF.

This clone was counted only a few times. The chain employs TRBV30 and TRBJ2-7, with TRBD2 matching over 9 bases. This CDR3 contains 16 residues. J gave up 0 bases and V 3 bases, and 9 bases lay outside the gene matches. The germline V gene has CDR1 GTSNPN and CDR2 SVGIG (reference sequence). CDR3 in DNA: TGTGCCTGGAGCCCCCAGCGCGGGAGGGCCTCCTACGAGCAGTACTTC. It codes for CAWSPQRGRASYEQYF.

V and J are TRBV5-6 and TRBJ2-1; TRBD2 agrees at 10 bases. The germline V gene encodes CDR1 SGHDT and CDR2 YYEEEE. Germline trimming cut 0 bases from V and 4 bases from J; bases unmatched to any gene: 7. This CDR3 has 17 residues. For the CDR3, the DNA is TGTGCCAGCAGCTTGGCGCCGGGACTAGCGAAATACAATGAGCAGTTCTTC. Protein sequence: CASSLAPGLAKYNEQFF.

V and J are TRBV3-1 (or the pseudogene TRBV3-2) and TRBJ1-4; no clear D. Germline assignment: CDR1 LGHDT and CDR2 YNNKEL (reference sequence). CDR3 length: 16 residues. V lost 1 base and J 6 bases, leaving 15 bases between the germline ends. The CDR3 region is CASSQAIASYDEKLFF. CDR3 DNA: TGTGCCAGCAGCCAAGCCATAGCCTCGTACGATGAAAAACTGTTTTTT.

This clone was seen many times. The chain combines TRBV18 with TRBJ2-1; no firm D call. Germline CDR1 reads KGHSH; CDR2 reads LQKENI. The CDR3 contains 14 residues. Trimming took off 1 base at V and 1 base at J, with 5 bases between the two ends. The CDR3 DNA is TGTGCCAGCTCACCACTTCAGTCCTACAATGAGCAGTTCTTC. This codes for CASSPLQSYNEQFF.

The chain links TRBV19 to TRBJ1-3; D possibly corresponds to TRBD1 (5 bases). The CDR3 is 15 amino acids. V lost 7 bases to trimming and J lost 2 bases, with 15 bases between them. Germline V lookup: CDR1 LNHDA, CDR2 SQIVND (reference sequence). The CDR3 here is CASMMQGGTGNTIYF. DNA for the CDR3: TGTGCCAGTATGATGCAGGGAGGAACTGGAAACACCATATATTTT.

This clone is a singleton in its sample. The chain is built from TRBV6-5 and TRBJ2-3; D is perhaps TRBD2 (6 bases). Germline V CDR1 and CDR2: MNHEY, SVGAGI. This CDR3 is built from 14 residues. The V end lost 5 bases, the J end lost 3 bases, and 12 bases lay between the germline ends. CDR3 sequence (DNA): TGTGCCAGCAGTCCCCTTGGGGGGACAGATACGCAGTATTTT. It specifies CASSPLGGTDTQYF.

The chain couples TRBV4-1 to TRBJ2-5; D is uncertain. Trimming took off 4 bases at V and 4 bases at J, with 10 bases between the two ends. The length of the CDR3 is 13 residues. Germline CDR1 is MGHRA and CDR2 is YSYEKL. DNA for the CDR3: TGCGCCAGCAGCCGTAACTTTGCAGAGACCCAGTACTTC. Translation gives CASSRNFAETQYF.

The V gene is TRBV11-2, the J gene TRBJ1-4; 10 bases are a match to TRBD1. The CDR3 covers 15 residues. Germline-derived CDR1 and CDR2 are SGHAT and FQNNGV. The junction had 4 bases not matched to a gene; V was cut back by 4 bases and J by 5 bases. CDR3 loop: CASSSWTGGNEKLFF. CDR3 DNA: TGTGCCAGCAGCTCTTGGACAGGGGGAAATGAAAAACTGTTTTTT. The variable domain in full, completed from reference TRBV11-2 and TRBJ1-4, reads EAGVAQSPRYKIIEKRQSVAFWCNPISGHATLYWYQQILGQGPKLLIQFQNNGVVDDSQLPKDRFSAERLKGVDSTLKIQPAKLEDSAVYLCASSSWTGGNEKLFFGSGTQLSVL.

This CDR3 reads CATHRSAPTYEQYF. CDR3 DNA sequence: TGTGCCACCCATAGAAGCGCGCCCACCTACGAGCAGTACTTC. The chain recombines TRBV2 with TRBJ2-7; D is ambiguous. CDR3 length: 14 residues. The ends were cut back, 10 bases at V and 2 bases at J, with 18 bases in the middle. Germline V gives CDR1 SNHLY, CDR2 FYNNEI.

This clone was observed a handful of times. The gene calls are TRBV9 and TRBJ2-7, with 9 bases that match TRBD1. The germline V gene encodes CDR1 SGDLS and CDR2 YYNGEE. Trimming took 4 bases from V and 5 from J; bases not matched to a gene: 10. The CDR3 sequence is 15 residues long. Written as DNA, the CDR3 is TGTGCCAGCAGCTCGACAGGGGGGCGCACCGACGAGCAGTACTTC. This encodes CASSSTGGRTDEQYF.

This clone occurred once. The genes are TRBV9 and TRBJ2-2; 10 positions match TRBD2. Trimming cost V 5 bases and J 0 bases; bases outside gene matches: 4. From germline, CDR1 is SGDLS and CDR2 YYNGEE. The CDR3 totals 16 residues. The chain's CDR3 is CASSLAGATNTGELFF. CDR3 bases: TGTGCCAGCAGTCTAGCGGGGGCGACGAACACCGGGGAGCTGTTTTTT.

This clone was counted a few times. V is TRBV19 and J is TRBJ1-1, with D maybe TRBD1 (5 bases). In germline, CDR1 is LNHDA, CDR2 SQIVND (reference sequence). CDR3 size: 14 residues. V lost 3 bases and J lost 3, with 11 bases in between. The CDR3 spells CASSMGPRHTEAFF. In DNA form, the CDR3 reads TGTGCCAGTAGTATGGGGCCAAGGCACACTGAAGCTTTCTTT.

There are a few counts of this clone. Distinct nucleotide sequences in the sample also encode this CDR3. V usage is TRBV18 and J usage is TRBJ2-2; 13 bases match TRBD2. The CDR3 sequence is 16 residues long. V shed 3 bases, J shed 5 bases, and the junction held 3 bases outside the gene matches. Germline lookup yields CDR1 KGHSH and CDR2 LQKENI. CDR3 coding DNA: TGTGCCAGCTCACCTCGGACTAGCGGGAGAACCGGGGAGCTGTTTTTT. As protein: CASSPRTSGRTGELFF.

The gene calls are TRBV30 and TRBJ1-2; D call uncertain. The CDR3 is 13 amino acids. Trimming pared 0 bases from V and 2 bases from J, leaving 7 bases between. Germline CDR1 reads GTSNPN; CDR2 reads SVGIG (reference sequence). CDR3 DNA: TGTGCCTGGAGTGTTGCGGAGAACTATGGCTACACCTTC. Protein product: CAWSVAENYGYTF.

This rearrangement joins TRBV7-6 to TRBJ1-2; 8 bases line up with TRBD1. Trimming at V came to 5 bases and at J to 4 bases, leaving 3 bases not matched to a gene. This CDR3 contains 13 residues. The germline V gene encodes CDR1 SGHVS and CDR2 FNYEAQ. Here the CDR3 reads CASSPDRAYGYTF. The CDR3 nucleotides are TGTGCCAGCAGCCCGGACAGGGCCTATGGCTACACCTTC.

The V gene is TRBV3-1 (or the pseudogene TRBV3-2), the J gene TRBJ2-5; D unresolved. The V end lost 0 bases, the J end lost 7 bases, and 12 bases lay between the germline ends. The CDR3 is 14 residues long. The germline V gene has CDR1 LGHDT and CDR2 YNNKEL (reference sequence). Here the CDR3 DNA reads TGTGCCAGCAGCCAAGATCTAGAGCTGGGGACCCAGTACTTC. This encodes CASSQDLELGTQYF.

The chain is built from TRBV6-5 and TRBJ1-5; 7 bases match TRBD1. With V trimmed by 10 bases and J by 5 bases, 8 bases remained unmatched. This CDR3 contains 13 residues. Germline CDR1 reads MNHEY; CDR2 reads SVGAGI. The CDR3 DNA sequence: TGTGCCACTTCGACAGGGTCCCATCAGCCCCAGCATTTT. This sequence encodes CATSTGSHQPQHF.

The J gene is TRBJ2-7, the V gene TRBV11-2, with 8 bases matching TRBD1. The germline V gene encodes CDR1 SGHAT and CDR2 FQNNGV. After removal of 5 bases from V and 6 bases from J, the junction contained 6 bases not matched to a gene. CDR3 length: 13 amino acids. The CDR3 spells CASSRQQGVEQYF. DNA for the CDR3: TGTGCCAGCAGCCGCCAACAGGGGGTCGAGCAGTACTTC. The whole variable domain, remainder taken from reference TRBV11-2 and TRBJ2-7, is EAGVAQSPRYKIIEKRQSVAFWCNPISGHATLYWYQQILGQGPKLLIQFQNNGVVDDSQLPKDRFSAERLKGVDSTLKIQPAKLEDSAVYLCASSRQQGVEQYFGPGTRLTVT.

The V and J genes are TRBV19 and TRBJ1-6; TRBD1 is a possible D gene (6 bases). V lost 5 bases and J 5 bases, leaving 13 bases between the germline ends. This CDR3 has 15 amino acids. Germline lookup yields CDR1 LNHDA and CDR2 SQIVND (reference sequence). As DNA, the CDR3 is TGTGCCAGTAGTCGGAGAAACAGGGATAATTCACCCCTCCACTTT. Amino acid sequence: CASSRRNRDNSPLHF.

This rearrangement joins TRBV6-5 to TRBJ2-2, with 8 bases that match TRBD1. CDR3 size: 15 residues. CDR1 is MNHEY, CDR2 SVGAGI, per germline. The V gene end was trimmed by 6 bases and the J gene end by 6 bases; junction bases not matched to a gene: 9. Here the CDR3 DNA reads TGTGCCAGCAGCTTAAGGACAGGGTTGGCCGGGGAGCTGTTTTTT. Its protein product is CASSLRTGLAGELFF.

The chain couples TRBV11-3 to TRBJ1-3; D gene ambiguous. The V end lost 0 bases, the J end lost 2 bases, and 8 bases lay between the germline ends. Germline V CDR1 and CDR2: SGHNT, YENEEA. The CDR3 has 15 amino acids. The CDR3 loop is CASSLDLTTGNTIYF. CDR3 DNA sequence: TGTGCCAGCAGCTTAGATTTGACTACTGGAAACACCATATATTTT.

This chain links TRBV28 with TRBJ2-5, with TRBD1 identical over 7 bases. The CDR3 covers 17 residues. CDR1 is MDHEN, CDR2 SYDVKM, per germline. V gave up 3 bases and J gave up 7 bases; unmatched junction bases: 17. The CDR3 protein is CASSFPNPLDRFATQYF. The DNA of the CDR3 is TGTGCCAGCAGTTTCCCCAATCCCCTGGACAGGTTTGCGACCCAGTACTTC. The full variable domain, rest sourced from reference TRBV28 and TRBJ2-5, is DVKVTQSSRYLVKRTGEKVFLECVQDMDHENMFWYRQDPGLGLRLIYFSYDVKMKEKGDIPEGYSVSREKKERFSLILESASTNQTSMYLCASSFPNPLDRFATQYFGPGTRLLVL.

This chain links TRBV5-6 with TRBJ1-1; 8 bases match TRBD1. Germline V gives CDR1 SGHDT, CDR2 YYEEEE. J was trimmed by 7 bases and V by 1 base; bases with no gene match: 3. CDR3 length equals 13 residues. CDR3 sequence: CASSLQGAVEAFF. CDR3 bases: TGTGCCAGCAGCTTGCAGGGGGCGGTTGAAGCTTTCTTT.

This clone was observed a handful of times. The V and J genes are TRBV7-2 and TRBJ1-5, with D perhaps TRBD1 (5 bases). The ends were cut back, 5 bases at V and 2 bases at J, with 10 bases in the middle. Germline V gives CDR1 SGHTA, CDR2 FQGNSA. The CDR3 consists of 14 residues. Written as DNA, the CDR3 is TGTGCCAGCAGCCCGGGGGGGGGCAATCAGCCCCAGCATTTT. Protein sequence: CASSPGGGNQPQHF.

This chain connects TRBV28 to TRBJ1-5; maybe TRBD1 (5 bases). V was pared by 3 bases and J by 4 bases, with 16 bases between. Germline lookup yields CDR1 MDHEN and CDR2 SYDVKM. CDR3 length: 16 amino acids. The CDR3 protein is CASSFFSGGRNQPQHF. The CDR3 DNA follows: TGTGCCAGCAGTTTTTTTTCCGGGGGGAGGAATCAGCCCCAGCATTTT.

J is TRBJ2-2 and V is TRBV24-1, with TRBD2 identical over 13 bases. Germline V gene data show CDR1 as KGHDR and CDR2 as SFDVKD. The ends lost 4 bases at V and 1 base at J; junction bases unmatched: 8. The CDR3 runs 19 residues. The CDR3: CATSESTSGRQVNTGELFF. The CDR3 DNA sequence: TGTGCCACCAGTGAGTCGACTAGCGGGAGGCAAGTGAACACCGGGGAGCTGTTTTTT.

The rearrangement joins TRBV5-1 to TRBJ2-3; 8 bases map to TRBD2. Trimming at V came to 4 bases and at J to 0 bases, leaving 7 bases not matched to a gene. The CDR3 runs to 16 residues. Germline values: CDR1 SGHRS, CDR2 YFSETQ. Here the CDR3 reads CASSPPGGSSTDTQYF. CDR3 coding DNA: TGCGCCAGCAGCCCCCCGGGGGGGTCTAGCACAGATACGCAGTATTTT.